Here is one TCR beta chain with its context. Its matching antigen is unknown. This entry belongs to a study of cytomegalovirus exposure and HLA in healthy donors. Overall study findings and caveats: What a later analysis showed was that several of the most significant clusters appeared linked to common viral pathogens. By a later analysis, the bulk of CMV-associated TCR beta chains appeared HLA-restricted.

The PCR had 60 Vbeta and 13 Jbeta primers. Clones were read by immunoSEQ multiplex PCR, and TCRdb kept only the in-frame ones, dropping some. The data contain around 180,000 clones, approximately 80% of them singletons. CDR1 is SGDLS, CDR2 YYNGEE, per germline. CDR3 size: 14 residues. V gave up 0 bases and J gave up 4 bases, with 10 bases separating them. This TCR came from a boy younger than 10 in good health and CMV-seronegative. The rearrangement joins TRBV9 to TRBJ2-5; D gene ambiguous. The sample consisted of PBMCs. As DNA, the CDR3 is TGTGCCAGCAGCGTAGGCGGCTCGGGAGAGACCCAGTACTTC. It translates to CASSVGGSGETQYF.